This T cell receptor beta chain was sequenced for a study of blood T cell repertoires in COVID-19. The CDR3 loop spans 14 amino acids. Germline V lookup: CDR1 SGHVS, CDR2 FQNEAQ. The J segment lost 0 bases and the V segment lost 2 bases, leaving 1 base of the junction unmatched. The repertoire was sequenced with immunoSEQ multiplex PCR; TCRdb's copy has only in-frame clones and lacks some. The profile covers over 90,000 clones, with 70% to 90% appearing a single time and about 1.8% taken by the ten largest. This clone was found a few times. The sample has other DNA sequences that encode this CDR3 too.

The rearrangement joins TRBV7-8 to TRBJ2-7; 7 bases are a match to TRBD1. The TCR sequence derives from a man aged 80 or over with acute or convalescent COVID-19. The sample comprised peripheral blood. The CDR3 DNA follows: TGTGCCAGCAGCTTAAGGGACAGCTCCTACGAGCAGTACTTC. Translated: CASSLRDSSYEQYF.